This T cell receptor (beta chain) was observed in a study of cytomegalovirus exposure and HLA in healthy donors. From germline, CDR1 is SGHTA and CDR2 FQGNSA. The CDR3 has 15 amino acids. V gave up 7 bases and J gave up 5 bases; unmatched junction bases: 9. A multiplex PCR was run with 60 Vbeta primers and 13 Jbeta primers. Profiled with immunoSEQ multiplex PCR; TCRdb holds only in-frame clones, not every one. The sample has around 150,000 clones, around nine tenths seen once. This TCR was recovered from a woman aged 25 to 39 in good health and CMV-seronegative. The V call is TRBV7-2, the J call TRBJ2-5; 11 nucleotides match TRBD2. Sequencing was done on a sample of PBMCs. This CDR3 reads CASIRSGGAVETQYF. For the CDR3, the DNA is TGTGCCAGCATCCGTAGCGGGGGGGCCGTGGAGACCCAGTACTTC.